Included here is one TCR beta chain sequence, with context. Its antigen is not identified. The CDR3 totals 13 residues. V was trimmed by 10 bases and J by 1 base, leaving 10 bases between them. This specimen comes from a study of T-cell memory formation after mild COVID-19. Whole-study results and caveats: Researchers found some responding clones in pre-infection memory, a sign that cross-reactive memory joined.

Constant-segment primers were used for 5'RACE, and the resulting TCR alpha and TCR beta cDNA libraries carried sample barcodes and UMIs. TCRdb processed the 5' RACE reads anew with MiXCR; each CDR3 protein has one entry. The repertoire includes approximately 260,000 distinct CDR3 sequences, over 15% of them detected once, and 3.5% sits in the top ten. This sequence was found in a man between 18 and 35 years old who had mild COVID-19 (a few samples of this study predate the infection). Cell type and time point are not known. V and J are TRBV12-3 or TRBV12-4 and TRBJ2-2; no definite D call. The sequenced sample consisted of PBMCs or a T cell subset sorted from them (not recorded which). As DNA, the CDR3 is TGTGCCATAAGCCACAGGAACACCGGGGAGCTGTTTTTT. The encoded protein is CAISHRNTGELFF.